The clone carrying this T cell receptor (beta chain) was observed a handful of times. The sample comes from a study of T-cell reconstitution after alpha-beta-depleted transplantation in children. As it was prepared, the TCRbeta library received unique molecular identifiers. One entry per CDR3 protein results from TCRdb running MiXCR on the PCR reads. The top ten clones hold less than 6.5% of a sample with 450,000 to 500,000 distinct CDR3 sequences, around 12% of them seen once. The V gene end was trimmed by 2 bases and the J gene end by 4 bases; junction bases not matched to a gene: 8. The CDR3 has 17 residues. Germline V gene sequence: CDR1 MDHEN, CDR2 SYDVKM.

The V call is TRBV28, the J call TRBJ1-3; 10 positions agree with TRBD1. This TCR derives from a human donor who donated a stem cell graft to a child with combined immunodeficiency. Sequencing was performed on PBMCs from the stem cell graft donor, taken from the stem cell graft. CDR3 loop: CASSLKAGTGDGNTIYF. CDR3 nucleotide sequence: TGTGCCAGCAGTTTAAAGGCCGGGACAGGGGACGGAAACACCATATATTTT.